This TCR beta chain was documented in a study of CD8 T cells in Susac syndrome. CDR1 SGHTA and CDR2 FQGTGA come from the germline V gene. Losses at the gene ends were 4 bases for V and 11 bases for J; bases not matched to a gene: 7. There are 13 residues in the CDR3. TCR beta sequences were obtained from blood CD8+ and CD4+ T cells. Reverse transcription of roughly 0.45 to 1 ug RNA used random hexamers. Amplification of the TCR beta CDR3 was carried out by immunoSEQ multiplex PCR, which spanned a total of 54 Vbeta and 13 Jbeta segments. MiXCR was run by TCRdb on the immunoSEQ multiplex PCR reads, yielding one entry per CDR3 protein. The table lists fewer than 250,000 distinct CDR3 sequences, around 93% of them singletons, with roughly 0.096% in the top ten.

This receptor was obtained from a human donor in good health. Material for sequencing was CD4+ T cells from PBMCs. The V gene is TRBV7-3, the J gene TRBJ2-1; TRBD2 matches at 8 bases. The chain's CDR3 is CASSSGGEAKQFF. The CDR3 nucleotides read TGTGCCAGCAGCTCGGGGGGGGAAGCTAAGCAGTTCTTC.